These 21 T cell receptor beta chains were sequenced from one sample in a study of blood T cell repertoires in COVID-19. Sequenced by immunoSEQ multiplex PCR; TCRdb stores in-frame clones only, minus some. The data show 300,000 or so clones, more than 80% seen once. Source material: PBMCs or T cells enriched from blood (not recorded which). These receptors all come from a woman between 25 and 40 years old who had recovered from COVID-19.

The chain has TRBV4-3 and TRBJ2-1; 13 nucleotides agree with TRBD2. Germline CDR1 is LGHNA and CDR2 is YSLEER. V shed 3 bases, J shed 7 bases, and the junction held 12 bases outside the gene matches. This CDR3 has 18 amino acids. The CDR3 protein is CASSQIGWTSGRENEQFF. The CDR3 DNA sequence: TGCGCCAGCAGCCAGATCGGGTGGACTAGCGGGAGAGAAAATGAGCAGTTCTTC.

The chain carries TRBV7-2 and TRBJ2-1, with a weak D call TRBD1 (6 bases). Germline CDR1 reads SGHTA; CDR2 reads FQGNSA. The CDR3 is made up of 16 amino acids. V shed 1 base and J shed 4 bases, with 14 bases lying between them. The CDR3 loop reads CASSLETGTYYNEQFF. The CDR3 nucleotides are TGTGCCAGCAGCTTAGAGACCGGGACATATTACAATGAGCAGTTCTTC. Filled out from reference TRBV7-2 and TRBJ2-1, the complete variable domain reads GAGVSQSPSNKVTEKGKDVELRCDPISGHTALYWYRQSLGQGLEFLIYFQGNSAPDKSGLPSDRFSAERTGGSVSTLTIQRTQQEDSAVYLCASSLETGTYYNEQFFGPGTRLTVL.

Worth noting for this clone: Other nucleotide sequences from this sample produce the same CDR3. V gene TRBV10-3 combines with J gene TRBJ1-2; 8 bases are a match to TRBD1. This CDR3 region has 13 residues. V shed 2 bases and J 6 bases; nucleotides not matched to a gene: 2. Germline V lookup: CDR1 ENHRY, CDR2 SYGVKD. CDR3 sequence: CAISETGGDGYTF. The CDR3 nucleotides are TGTGCCATCAGTGAGACAGGGGGAGATGGCTACACCTTC.

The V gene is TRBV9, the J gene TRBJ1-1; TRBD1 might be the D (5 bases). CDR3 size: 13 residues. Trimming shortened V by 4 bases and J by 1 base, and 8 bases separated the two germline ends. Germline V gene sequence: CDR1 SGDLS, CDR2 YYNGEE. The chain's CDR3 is CASSSDRNTEAFF. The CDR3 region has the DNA TGTGCCAGCAGCTCCGACAGGAACACTGAAGCTTTCTTT.

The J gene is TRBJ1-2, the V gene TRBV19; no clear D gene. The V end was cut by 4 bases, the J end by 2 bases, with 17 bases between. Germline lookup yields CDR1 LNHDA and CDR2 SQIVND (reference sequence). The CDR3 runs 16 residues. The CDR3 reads CASSTSRWGVNYGYTF. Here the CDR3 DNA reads TGTGCCAGTAGTACCTCGCGGTGGGGAGTAAACTATGGCTACACCTTC.

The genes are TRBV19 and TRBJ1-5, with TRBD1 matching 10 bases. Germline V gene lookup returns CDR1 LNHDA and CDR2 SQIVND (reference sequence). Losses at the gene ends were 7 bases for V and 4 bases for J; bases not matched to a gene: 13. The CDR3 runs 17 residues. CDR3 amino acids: CASTTGQGRRSNQPQHF. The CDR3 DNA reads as TGTGCCAGTACCACGGGACAGGGGAGGAGAAGTAATCAGCCCCAGCATTTT. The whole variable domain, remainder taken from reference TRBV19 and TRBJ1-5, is DGGITQSPKYLFRKEGQNVTLSCEQNLNHDAMYWYRQDPGQGLRLIYYSQIVNDFQKGDIAEGYSVSREKKESFPLTVTSAQKNPTAFYLCASTTGQGRRSNQPQHFGDGTRLSIL.

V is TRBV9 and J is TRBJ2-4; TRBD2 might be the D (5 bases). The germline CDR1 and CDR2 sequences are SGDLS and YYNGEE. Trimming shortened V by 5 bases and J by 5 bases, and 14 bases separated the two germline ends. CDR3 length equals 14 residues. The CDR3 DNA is TGTGCCAGCAGTCGAGGGCAGTCGGAAAACATTCAGTACTTC. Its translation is CASSRGQSENIQYF.

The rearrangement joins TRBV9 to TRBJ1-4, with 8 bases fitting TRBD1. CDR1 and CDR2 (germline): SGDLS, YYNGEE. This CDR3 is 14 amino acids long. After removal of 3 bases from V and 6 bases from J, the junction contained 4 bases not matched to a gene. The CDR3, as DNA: TGTGCCAGCAGCGACGGACAGGGCGATGAAAAACTGTTTTTT. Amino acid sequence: CASSDGQGDEKLFF.

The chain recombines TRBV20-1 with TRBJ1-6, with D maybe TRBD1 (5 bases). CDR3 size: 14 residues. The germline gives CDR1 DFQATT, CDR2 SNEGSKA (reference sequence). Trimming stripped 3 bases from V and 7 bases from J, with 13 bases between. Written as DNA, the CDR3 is TGCAGTGCTAGTGACCAGGGAGGGAATTCACCCCTCCACTTT. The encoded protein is CSASDQGGNSPLHF.

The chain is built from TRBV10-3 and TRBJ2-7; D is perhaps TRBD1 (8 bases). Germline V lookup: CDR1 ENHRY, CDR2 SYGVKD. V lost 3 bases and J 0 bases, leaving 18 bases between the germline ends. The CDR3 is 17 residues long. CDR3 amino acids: CAISDPAQGGSSYEQYF. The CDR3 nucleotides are TGTGCCATCAGTGACCCGGCACAGGGGGGGTCCTCCTACGAGCAGTACTTC.

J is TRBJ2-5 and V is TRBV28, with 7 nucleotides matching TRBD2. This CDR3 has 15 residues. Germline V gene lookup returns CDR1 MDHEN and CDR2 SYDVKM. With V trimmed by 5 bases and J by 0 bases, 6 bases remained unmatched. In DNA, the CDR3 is TGTGCCAGCAGTGACAGCGGGGTGTACCAAGAGACCCAGTACTTC. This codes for CASSDSGVYQETQYF. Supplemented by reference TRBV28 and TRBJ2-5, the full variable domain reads DVKVTQSSRYLVKRTGEKVFLECVQDMDHENMFWYRQDPGLGLRLIYFSYDVKMKEKGDIPEGYSVSREKKERFSLILESASTNQTSMYLCASSDSGVYQETQYFGPGTRLLVL.

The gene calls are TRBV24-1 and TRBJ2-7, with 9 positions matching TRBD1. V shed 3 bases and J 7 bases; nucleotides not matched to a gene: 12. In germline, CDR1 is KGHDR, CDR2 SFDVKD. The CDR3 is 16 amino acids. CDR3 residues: CATSDTGTGSLEEQYF. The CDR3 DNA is TGTGCCACCAGTGATACCGGGACAGGGAGCCTGGAGGAGCAGTACTTC.

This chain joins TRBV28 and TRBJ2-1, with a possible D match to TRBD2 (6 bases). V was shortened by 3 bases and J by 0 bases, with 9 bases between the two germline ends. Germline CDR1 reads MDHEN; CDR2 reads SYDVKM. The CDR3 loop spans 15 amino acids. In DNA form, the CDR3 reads TGTGCCAGCAGTTTTCCCGGGGGCTCCTACAATGAGCAGTTCTTC. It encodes CASSFPGGSYNEQFF. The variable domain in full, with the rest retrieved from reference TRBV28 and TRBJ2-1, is DVKVTQSSRYLVKRTGEKVFLECVQDMDHENMFWYRQDPGLGLRLIYFSYDVKMKEKGDIPEGYSVSREKKERFSLILESASTNQTSMYLCASSFPGGSYNEQFFGPGTRLTVL.

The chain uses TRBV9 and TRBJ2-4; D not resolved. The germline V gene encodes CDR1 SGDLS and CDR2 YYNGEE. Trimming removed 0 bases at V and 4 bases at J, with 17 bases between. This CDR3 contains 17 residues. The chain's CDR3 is CASSVDPDGGWKNIQYF. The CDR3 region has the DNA TGTGCCAGCAGCGTAGATCCTGATGGCGGCTGGAAAAACATTCAGTACTTC.

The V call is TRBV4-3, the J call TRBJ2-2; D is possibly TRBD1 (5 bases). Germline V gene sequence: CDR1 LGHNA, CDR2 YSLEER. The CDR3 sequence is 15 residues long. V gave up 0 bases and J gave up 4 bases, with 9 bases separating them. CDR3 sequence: CASSQDRASTGELFF. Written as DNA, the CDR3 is TGCGCCAGCAGCCAAGACAGGGCTAGCACCGGGGAGCTGTTTTTT.

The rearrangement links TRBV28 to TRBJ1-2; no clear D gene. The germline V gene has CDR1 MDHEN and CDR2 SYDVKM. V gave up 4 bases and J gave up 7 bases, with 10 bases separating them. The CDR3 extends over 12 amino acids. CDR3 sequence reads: CASSSLVVGYTF. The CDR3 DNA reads TGTGCCAGCAGTTCCCTGGTAGTTGGCTACACCTTC.

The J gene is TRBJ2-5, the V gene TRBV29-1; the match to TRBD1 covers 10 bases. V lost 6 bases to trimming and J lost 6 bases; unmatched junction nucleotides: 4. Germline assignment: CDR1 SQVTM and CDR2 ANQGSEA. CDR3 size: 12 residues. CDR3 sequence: CSVGQGEKTQYF. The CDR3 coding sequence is TGCAGCGTCGGACAGGGGGAAAAGACCCAGTACTTC.

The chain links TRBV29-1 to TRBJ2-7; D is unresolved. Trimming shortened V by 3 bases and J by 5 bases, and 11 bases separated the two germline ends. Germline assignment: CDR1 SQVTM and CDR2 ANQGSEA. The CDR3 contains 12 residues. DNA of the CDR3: TGCAGCGTTGAGACAAACCTTAACGAGCAGTACTTC. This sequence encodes CSVETNLNEQYF.

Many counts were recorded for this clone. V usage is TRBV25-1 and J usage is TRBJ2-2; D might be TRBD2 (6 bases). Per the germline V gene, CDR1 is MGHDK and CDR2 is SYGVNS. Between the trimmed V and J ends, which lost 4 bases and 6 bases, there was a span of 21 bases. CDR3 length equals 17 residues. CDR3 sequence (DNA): TGTGCCAGCAGTGGTCCTGGGGGGTACTCGGTGGCCGGGGAGCTGTTTTTT. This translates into CASSGPGGYSVAGELFF.

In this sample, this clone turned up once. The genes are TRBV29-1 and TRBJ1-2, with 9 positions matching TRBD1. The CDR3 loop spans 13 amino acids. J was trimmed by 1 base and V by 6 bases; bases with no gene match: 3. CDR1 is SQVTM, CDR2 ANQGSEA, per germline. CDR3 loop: CSVGDRVNYGYTF. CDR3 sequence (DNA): TGCAGCGTCGGGGACAGGGTTAACTATGGCTACACCTTC.

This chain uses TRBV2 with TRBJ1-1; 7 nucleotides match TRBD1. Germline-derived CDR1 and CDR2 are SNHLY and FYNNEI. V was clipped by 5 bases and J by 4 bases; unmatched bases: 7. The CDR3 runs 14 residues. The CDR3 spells CASSRQGVATEAFF. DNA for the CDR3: TGTGCCAGCAGTAGGCAGGGGGTCGCCACTGAAGCTTTCTTT.